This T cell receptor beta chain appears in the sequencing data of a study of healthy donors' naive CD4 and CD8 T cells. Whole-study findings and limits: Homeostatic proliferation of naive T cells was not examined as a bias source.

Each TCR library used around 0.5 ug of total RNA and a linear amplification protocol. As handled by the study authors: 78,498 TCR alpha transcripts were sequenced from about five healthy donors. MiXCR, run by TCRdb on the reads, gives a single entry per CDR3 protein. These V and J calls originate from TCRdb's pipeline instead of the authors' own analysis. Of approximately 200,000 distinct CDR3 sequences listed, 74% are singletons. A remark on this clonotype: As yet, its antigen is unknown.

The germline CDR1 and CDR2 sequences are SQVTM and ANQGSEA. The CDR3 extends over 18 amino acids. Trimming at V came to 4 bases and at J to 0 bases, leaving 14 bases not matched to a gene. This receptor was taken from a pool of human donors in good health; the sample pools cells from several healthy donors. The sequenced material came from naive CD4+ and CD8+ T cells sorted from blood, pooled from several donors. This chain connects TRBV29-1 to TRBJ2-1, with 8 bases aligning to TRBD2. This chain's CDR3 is CSVGGVSGSGVSYNEQFF. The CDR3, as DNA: TGCAGCGTTGGCGGCGTGAGCGGTAGCGGGGTCTCCTACAATGAGCAGTTCTTC.